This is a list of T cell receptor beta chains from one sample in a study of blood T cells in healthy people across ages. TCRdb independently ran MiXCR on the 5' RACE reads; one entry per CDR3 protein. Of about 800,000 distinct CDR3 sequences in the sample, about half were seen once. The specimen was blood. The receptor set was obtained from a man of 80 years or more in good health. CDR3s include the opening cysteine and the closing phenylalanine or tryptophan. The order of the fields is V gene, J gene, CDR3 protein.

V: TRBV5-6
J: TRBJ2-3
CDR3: CASSSGRDTQYF

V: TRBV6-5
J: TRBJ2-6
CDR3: CASTNSRSGANVLTF

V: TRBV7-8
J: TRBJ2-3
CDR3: CASSLGARRVADTQYF

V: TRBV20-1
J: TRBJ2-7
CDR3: CSARGDRTSGAYEQYF

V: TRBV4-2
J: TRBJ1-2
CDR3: CASSQDREYYGYTF

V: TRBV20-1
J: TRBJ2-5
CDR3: CSAPLGGQPYQETQYF

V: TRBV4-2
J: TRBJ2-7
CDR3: CASSQLTGTYEQYF

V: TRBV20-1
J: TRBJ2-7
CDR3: CSAREVAGPSYEQYF

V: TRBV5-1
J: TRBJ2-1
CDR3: CASSRVTSENNEQFF

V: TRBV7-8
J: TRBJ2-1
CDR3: CASSLVVPSGNNEQFF

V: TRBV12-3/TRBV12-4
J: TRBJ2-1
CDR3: CASRPGLESEEQFF

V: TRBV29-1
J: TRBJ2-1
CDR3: CSVDEIAYEQFF

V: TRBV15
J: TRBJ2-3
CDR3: CATSRDRASGILDTQYF

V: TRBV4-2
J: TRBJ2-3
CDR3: CASSQRTSGTTDTQYF

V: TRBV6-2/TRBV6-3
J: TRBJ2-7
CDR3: CASSHHGGGPYNEQYF

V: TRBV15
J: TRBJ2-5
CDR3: CATSGQGGETKYF

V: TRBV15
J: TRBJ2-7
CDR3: CATSRDDVGFEQYF

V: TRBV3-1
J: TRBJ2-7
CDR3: CASSRTLTYEQYF

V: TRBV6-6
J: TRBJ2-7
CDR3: CASSYEGAGNEQYF

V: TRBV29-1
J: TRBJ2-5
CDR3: CSVEDLRQYQETQYF

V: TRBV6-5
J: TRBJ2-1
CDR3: CASSYSREREGRYNEQFF

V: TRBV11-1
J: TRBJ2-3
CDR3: CASSRPSGEADTQYF

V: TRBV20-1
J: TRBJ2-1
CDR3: CSARPAGGGHNEQFF

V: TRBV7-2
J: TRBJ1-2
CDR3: CASSKDGQIKANYGYTF

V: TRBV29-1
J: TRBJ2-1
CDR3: CPILPGQGEYNEQFF

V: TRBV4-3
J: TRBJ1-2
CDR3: CASSQEVWATATYGYTF

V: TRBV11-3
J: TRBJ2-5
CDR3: CASSLRGHGDRKETQYF

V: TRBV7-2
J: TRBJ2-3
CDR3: CASSLAPSTDTQYF

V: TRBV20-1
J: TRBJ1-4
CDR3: CSAVSGGPGVNEKLFF

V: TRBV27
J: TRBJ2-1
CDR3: CASSYDGTGMYNEQFF

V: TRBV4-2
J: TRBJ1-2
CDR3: CASSQAPGNYGYTF

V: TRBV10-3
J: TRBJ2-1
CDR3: CAISGRTSGNNLYNEQFF

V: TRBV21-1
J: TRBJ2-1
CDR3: CASGESLDVAEQFF

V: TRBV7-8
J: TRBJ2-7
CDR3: CASSVKKQGSGQYF

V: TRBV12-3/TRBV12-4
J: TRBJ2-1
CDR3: CASSLDSGLSPYNEQFF

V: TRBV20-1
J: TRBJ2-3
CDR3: CSAKAGGGTDTQYF

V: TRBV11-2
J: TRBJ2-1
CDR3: CASSFIWTGVGNEQFF

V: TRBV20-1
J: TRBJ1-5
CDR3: CSARDRISNQPQHF

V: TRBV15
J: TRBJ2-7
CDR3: CATSRELAGMAYEQYF

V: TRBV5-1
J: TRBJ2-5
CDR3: CASSLATGEPNEQYF

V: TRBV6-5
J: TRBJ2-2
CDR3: CASRGTTNTGELFF

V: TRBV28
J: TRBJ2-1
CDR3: CASSLWPSSDSSSSYNEQFF

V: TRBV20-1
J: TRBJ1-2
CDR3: CSARSRDGYYGCTF

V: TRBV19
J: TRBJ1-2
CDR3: CASRPTGGNGYTF

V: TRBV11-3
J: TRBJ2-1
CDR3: CASSVGGSAQEQFF

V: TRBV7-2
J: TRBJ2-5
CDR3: CASSFGGDETQYF

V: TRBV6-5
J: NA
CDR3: CASRRDRGHEQYF

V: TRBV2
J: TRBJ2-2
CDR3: CASLSTGSAGELFF

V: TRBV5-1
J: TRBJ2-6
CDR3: CASSVLGASGANVLTF

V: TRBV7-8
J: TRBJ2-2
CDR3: CASSLRLARNTGELFF

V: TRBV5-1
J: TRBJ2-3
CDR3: CASSGTGFTDTQYF

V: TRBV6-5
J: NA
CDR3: CASRLAAHRGNEQYF

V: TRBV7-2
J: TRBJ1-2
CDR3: CASSLSAGSAGGYTF

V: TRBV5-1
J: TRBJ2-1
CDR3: CASSQTGPAGNEQFF

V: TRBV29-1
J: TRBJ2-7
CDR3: CSVEESPYEQYF

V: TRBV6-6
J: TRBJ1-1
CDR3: CASRPPQGGGTEAFF